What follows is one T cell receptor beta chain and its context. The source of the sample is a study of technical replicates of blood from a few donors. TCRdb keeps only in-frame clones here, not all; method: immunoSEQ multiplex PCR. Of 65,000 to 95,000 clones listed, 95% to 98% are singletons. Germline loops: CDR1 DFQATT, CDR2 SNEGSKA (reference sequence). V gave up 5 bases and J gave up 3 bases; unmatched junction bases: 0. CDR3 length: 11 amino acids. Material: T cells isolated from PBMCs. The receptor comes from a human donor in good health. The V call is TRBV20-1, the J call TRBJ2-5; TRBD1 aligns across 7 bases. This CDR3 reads CSAGTEETQYF. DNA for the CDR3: TGCAGTGCTGGGACAGAAGAGACCCAGTACTTC.